What follows are 30 T cell receptor beta chains derived from one specimen sequenced in a study of cytomegalovirus exposure and HLA in healthy donors. The PCR ran on 60 Vbeta and 13 Jbeta primers. TCRdb's table, derived via immunoSEQ multiplex PCR, lists solely in-frame clones and lacks some. The sample lists 130,000 or so clones; 60% to 85% were seen once. Sequenced sample: PBMCs. The receptors here all came from a man aged 25-45 years in good health and CMV-seronegative.

The chain links TRBV19 to TRBJ1-2; TRBD1 is a possible D gene (5 bases). The V gene's germline CDR1 is LNHDA and CDR2 SQIVND (reference sequence). The CDR3 is 13 residues long. Deletions cut 6 bases from V and 1 base from J, with 9 bases between. The CDR3 region is CASSLDINYGYTF. CDR3 DNA: TGTGCCAGTAGCCTGGACATTAACTATGGCTACACCTTC.

The chain is built from TRBV6-6 and TRBJ2-1; 13 bases match TRBD2. Germline V gene sequence: CDR1 MNHNY, CDR2 SVGAGI (reference sequence). V shed 6 bases, J shed 3 bases, and the junction held 5 bases outside the gene matches. The CDR3 consists of 16 residues. Written as DNA, the CDR3 is TGTGCCAGCAGAACTAGCGGGGGGGCGGGCTACAATGAGCAGTTCTTC. Translation: CASRTSGGAGYNEQFF.

J is TRBJ2-1 and V is TRBV28; TRBD1 matches at 9 bases. V was clipped by 2 bases and J by 0 bases; unmatched bases: 5. Germline CDR1 and CDR2: MDHEN and SYDVKM. The CDR3 length is 17 residues. CDR3 nucleotide sequence: TGTGCCAGCAGTTTAGGACAGGGGAAGATCTCCTACAATGAGCAGTTCTTC. It is translated as CASSLGQGKISYNEQFF.

The V and J genes are TRBV13 and TRBJ2-5; D is perhaps TRBD1 (5 bases). The tail of the sequence fits TRBJ2-7 better, so the J call may be wrong. Germline V gene lookup returns CDR1 PRHDT and CDR2 FYEKMQ (reference sequence). There are 15 residues in the CDR3. As DNA, the CDR3 is TGTGCCAGCAGCTTCATAGGCAGGGCCCTCTACGAGCAGTACTTC. It specifies CASSFIGRALYEQYF.

This chain uses TRBV15 with TRBJ2-5, with a possible D match to TRBD1 (6 bases). The CDR3 runs 15 residues. Trimming cost V 0 bases and J 1 base, with 9 bases left between them. Germline values: CDR1 LNHNV, CDR2 YYDKDF (reference sequence). The CDR3 coding sequence is TGTGCCACCAGCAGAGATGGGACAAGCCAAGAGACCCAGTACTTC. Translation: CATSRDGTSQETQYF.

The CDR3 is CASSETDRFISGELFF. Here the CDR3 DNA reads TGTGCCAGCAGCGAGACCGACAGGTTCATATCCGGGGAGCTGTTTTTT. V usage is TRBV9 and J usage is TRBJ2-2, with D possibly TRBD1 on 6 matching bases. CDR1 is SGDLS and CDR2 is YYNGEE in the germline V gene. The CDR3 loop spans 16 amino acids. V was pared by 3 bases and J by 6 bases, with 18 bases between.

The rearrangement links TRBV7-9 to TRBJ2-5, with TRBD1 matching 12 bases. CDR1 is SEHNR, CDR2 FQNEAQ, per germline (reference sequence). The CDR3 length is 16 residues. After removal of 2 bases from V and 5 bases from J, the junction contained 6 bases not matched to a gene. CDR3 bases: TGTGCCAGCAGCTTACTCTCCGGGACAGGGGGCGAGACCCAGTACTTC. This codes for CASSLLSGTGGETQYF.

The chain joins TRBV7-9 to TRBJ2-2; D remains unclear. The germline gives CDR1 SEHNR, CDR2 FQNEAQ (reference sequence). V was trimmed by 2 bases and J by 0 bases, leaving 19 bases between them. This CDR3 region has 19 residues. CDR3 residues: CASSLTGQAASANTGELFF. In nucleotides, the CDR3 is TGTGCCAGCAGCTTAACTGGTCAGGCCGCATCCGCGAACACCGGGGAGCTGTTTTTT.

This clone was counted a few times. The chain links TRBV15 to TRBJ1-4; TRBD1 is a possible D gene (5 bases). The CDR3 length is 15 residues. CDR1 and CDR2 (germline): LNHNV, YYDKDF (reference sequence). Between the trimmed V and J ends, which lost 1 base and 5 bases, there was a span of 11 bases. CDR3 residues: CATSRAKGRNEKLFF. As DNA, the CDR3 is TGTGCCACCAGCAGAGCCAAGGGGCGGAATGAAAAACTGTTTTTT. Filled out from reference TRBV15 and TRBJ1-4, the complete variable domain reads DAMVIQNPRYQVTQFGKPVTLSCSQTLNHNVMYWYQQKSSQAPKLLFHYYDKDFNNEADTPDNFQSRRPNTSFCFLDIRSPGLGDTAMYLCATSRAKGRNEKLFFGSGTQLSVL.

This chain links TRBV19 with TRBJ2-3; 11 nucleotides match TRBD2. V was clipped by 5 bases and J by 0 bases; unmatched bases: 4. The CDR3 spans 16 residues. The germline V gene has CDR1 LNHDA and CDR2 SQIVND (reference sequence). The CDR3 spells CASSYLAGGSTDTQYF. The CDR3 coding sequence is TGTGCCAGTAGTTACCTAGCGGGGGGTAGCACAGATACGCAGTATTTT.

The chain joins TRBV27 to TRBJ1-2; D gene uncertain. CDR1 and CDR2 (germline): MNHEY, SMNVEV (reference sequence). CDR3 size: 18 residues. V gave up 2 bases and J gave up 3 bases, with 22 bases separating them. The CDR3 DNA reads as TGTGCCAGCAGTTTAGGATTGGGCAGGATGGCAGGTCACTATGGCTACACCTTC. Its protein is CASSLGLGRMAGHYGYTF.

V usage is TRBV5-6 and J usage is TRBJ2-5; 10 nucleotides align to TRBD1. This CDR3 region has 14 residues. Germline V gene sequence: CDR1 SGHDT, CDR2 YYEEEE. Trimming cost V 2 bases and J 11 bases; bases outside gene matches: 9. The CDR3 coding sequence is TGTGCCAGCAGCTTCGAACAGGGGACAGGGGAGCAGTACTTC. It translates to CASSFEQGTGEQYF.

J is TRBJ1-6 and V is TRBV4-3; 8 bases are shared with TRBD1. The CDR3 loop spans 17 amino acids. J lost 4 bases, V lost 0 bases, and 5 bases had no gene match. The germline V gene has CDR1 LGHNA and CDR2 YSLEER. The CDR3 loop is CASSQDYRGTYNSPLHF. The CDR3 DNA follows: TGCGCCAGCAGCCAAGATTACAGGGGGACTTATAATTCACCCCTCCACTTT.

The J gene is TRBJ2-1, the V gene TRBV5-1; no reliable D call. Germline V gene lookup returns CDR1 SGHRS and CDR2 YFSETQ. Trimming took 4 bases from V and 5 from J, leaving 4 bases between them. The CDR3 extends over 11 amino acids. As DNA, the CDR3 is TGCGCCAGCAGCGGGCACAATGAGCAGTTCTTC. Protein product: CASSGHNEQFF.

As regards this clone: Only one base separates this from a far larger clonotype, so it likely reflects a read error. The V call is TRBV7-9, the J call TRBJ1-1; D unclear. V was clipped by 5 bases and J by 0 bases, with 16 bases between them. The CDR3 contains 16 residues. Germline-derived CDR1 and CDR2 are SEHNR and FQNEAQ (reference sequence). The CDR3, as DNA: TGTGCCAGCAGCCGTTGGATCGGGATCATGAACACTGAAGCTTTCTTT. It encodes CASSRWIGIMNTEAFF.

This chain joins TRBV28 and TRBJ2-5, with 14 positions matching TRBD2. The CDR3 loop spans 15 amino acids. The J segment lost 11 bases and the V segment lost 4 bases, leaving 9 bases of the junction unmatched. Germline V gene sequence: CDR1 MDHEN, CDR2 SYDVKM. CDR3 loop: CASSWLGTSGGEQYF. CDR3 in DNA: TGTGCCAGCAGTTGGCTCGGGACTAGCGGGGGAGAGCAGTACTTC.

This clone was observed once. This chain links TRBV27 with TRBJ2-4; 7 bases agree with TRBD1. V was clipped by 2 bases and J by 7 bases; unmatched bases: 11. From germline, CDR1 is MNHEY and CDR2 SMNVEV (reference sequence). This CDR3 has 16 residues. The CDR3 is CASSLKQGSGWNIQYF. The DNA for the CDR3 is TGTGCCAGCAGTTTAAAACAGGGGTCTGGGTGGAACATTCAGTACTTC.

This chain uses TRBV7-8 with TRBJ1-5, with TRBD1 matching 7 bases. This CDR3 is 17 amino acids long. The ends lost 0 bases at V and 0 bases at J; junction bases unmatched: 5. CDR1 and CDR2 from the germline V gene are SGHVS and FQNEAQ. The CDR3 nucleotides read TGTGCCAGCAGCTTAGCCCTTGGACAGGATAGCAATCAGCCCCAGCATTTT. Amino acid sequence: CASSLALGQDSNQPQHF. Full variable domain (missing parts from reference TRBV7-8 and TRBJ1-5): GAGVSQSPRYKVAKRGQDVALRCDPISGHVSLFWYQQALGQGPEFLTYFQNEAQLDKSGLPSDRFFAERPEGSVSTLKIQRTQQEDSAVYLCASSLALGQDSNQPQHFGDGTRLSIL.

The chain uses TRBV6-5 and TRBJ1-5, with 7 bases lining up with TRBD1. CDR3 length: 15 amino acids. V dropped 8 bases and J dropped 9; count of bases not matched to a gene: 16. Germline values: CDR1 MNHEY, CDR2 SVGAGI. CDR3: CASSSTGTVLGPQHF. The CDR3 coding sequence is TGTGCCAGCTCCTCGACCGGGACAGTGTTGGGGCCCCAGCATTTT.

In its sample, this clone was seen a few times. The chain is built from TRBV7-3 and TRBJ1-4, with D unclear. V was pared by 5 bases and J by 3 bases, with 13 bases between. The V gene's germline CDR1 is SGHTA and CDR2 FQGTGA. The CDR3 is made up of 15 amino acids. DNA for the CDR3: TGTGCCAGCAGCATCTCGGGGTTGCCTAATGAAAAACTGTTTTTT. It translates to CASSISGLPNEKLFF.

The count of this clone is one. The chain carries TRBV4-3 and TRBJ1-2, with 11 bases identical to TRBD1. J lost 0 bases, V lost 1 base, and 13 bases had no gene match. The CDR3 runs to 20 residues. From germline, CDR1 is LGHNA and CDR2 YSLEER. The CDR3 DNA reads as TGCGCCAGCAGCCAAGGGGGACCCGGGACAGGGGGGTTAGCTAACTATGGCTACACCTTC. Its protein product is CASSQGGPGTGGLANYGYTF.

The rearrangement links TRBV6-6 to TRBJ2-1; 12 bases are a match to TRBD2. The CDR3 is 15 residues long. Trimming took 5 bases from V and 7 from J; bases not matched to a gene: 6. Germline V gives CDR1 MNHNY, CDR2 SVGAGI (reference sequence). The CDR3 here is CASSASGGAKNEQFF. The DNA of the CDR3 is TGTGCCAGCAGTGCTAGCGGGGGGGCTAAAAATGAGCAGTTCTTC.

This chain connects TRBV7-8 to TRBJ1-2, with 8 bases aligning to TRBD1. J was trimmed by 6 bases and V by 5 bases; bases with no gene match: 8. The germline CDR1 and CDR2 sequences are SGHVS and FQNEAQ. The CDR3 has 14 amino acids. Here the CDR3 reads CASSPRTGRDGYTF. CDR3 DNA: TGTGCCAGCAGCCCGAGGACAGGGCGAGATGGCTACACCTTC. The variable domain in full, completed from reference TRBV7-8 and TRBJ1-2, reads GAGVSQSPRYKVAKRGQDVALRCDPISGHVSLFWYQQALGQGPEFLTYFQNEAQLDKSGLPSDRFFAERPEGSVSTLKIQRTQQEDSAVYLCASSPRTGRDGYTFGSGTRLTVV.

The table lists this clone with a few counts. The chain joins TRBV15 to TRBJ1-1; 10 bases map to TRBD1. CDR1 and CDR2 (germline): LNHNV, YYDKDF (reference sequence). The CDR3 covers 17 residues. The V and J ends lost 1 base and 0 bases, in that order; junction bases with no gene match: 5. The CDR3 sequence is CATSRGDRGAVNTEAFF. The CDR3, as DNA: TGTGCCACCAGCAGAGGGGACAGGGGAGCGGTGAACACTGAAGCTTTCTTT.

This clone was counted only a few times. The chain has TRBV9 and TRBJ1-3; unclear D gene. The CDR3 contains 14 residues. Deletions cut 0 bases from V and 4 bases from J, with 8 bases between. Germline CDR1 and CDR2: SGDLS and YYNGEE. CDR3 in amino acids: CASSVDSPGNTIYF. CDR3 DNA: TGTGCCAGCAGCGTAGACAGCCCCGGAAACACCATATATTTT.

The chain links TRBV9 to TRBJ2-5; 7 positions match TRBD2. CDR3 length: 16 residues. CDR1 SGDLS and CDR2 YYNGEE come from the germline V gene. Losses at the gene ends were 0 bases for V and 1 base for J; bases not matched to a gene: 6. The CDR3 spells CASSVGSSGLQETQYF. The CDR3 DNA sequence: TGTGCCAGCAGCGTAGGTTCTAGCGGCCTCCAAGAGACCCAGTACTTC.

The chain combines TRBV19 with TRBJ2-7; D possibly corresponds to TRBD2 (5 bases). CDR1 and CDR2 from the germline V gene are LNHDA and SQIVND (reference sequence). V gave up 8 bases and J gave up 1 base, with 12 bases separating them. There are 13 residues in the CDR3. Written as DNA, the CDR3 is TGTGCCAGTCCCCGGACTTTTTCCTACGAGCAGTACTTC. It is translated as CASPRTFSYEQYF.

This chain uses TRBV14 with TRBJ2-7, with D maybe TRBD1 (5 bases). V shed 1 base and J shed 3 bases, with 13 bases lying between them. This CDR3 is built from 15 residues. Germline CDR1 is SGHDN and CDR2 is FVKESK. DNA of the CDR3: TGTGCCAGCAGCCAAGGGGCATTTAGGGGCTACGAGCAGTACTTC. Translated, it gives CASSQGAFRGYEQYF.

The chain joins TRBV12-5 to TRBJ2-1; 16 bases are shared with TRBD2. V was pared by 7 bases and J by 12 bases, with 9 bases of the junction left unmatched. The CDR3 consists of 15 residues. Germline lookup yields CDR1 LGHNT and CDR2 FRNRAP. The DNA for the CDR3 is TGTGCTAGTGCCCCGGGACTAGCGGGAGGGCCGGCGCAGTTCTTC. Its protein product is CASAPGLAGGPAQFF.

The chain combines TRBV29-1 with TRBJ2-5; 8 nucleotides align to TRBD2. CDR3 size: 13 residues. With V trimmed by 1 base and J by 4 bases, 2 bases remained unmatched. CDR1 SQVTM and CDR2 ANQGSEA come from the germline V gene. For the CDR3, the DNA is TGCAGCGTTGAAGCGGGAGGGCCAGAGACCCAGTACTTC. This translates into CSVEAGGPETQYF.